This TCR beta chain originates from a study of PD-L1 blockade in urothelial cancer. Across the whole study: Once treatment had started, blood was analyzed at 3 weeks (second dose) and again at 6 weeks.

Broader study findings: Durable-benefit cases showed more tumor-associated blood clone expansion at 3 weeks.

Libraries were prepared by immunoSEQ multiplex PCR; TCRdb keeps only in-frame clonotypes and omits some of them. The sample contains over 45,000 clones, roughly 86% of which appear only once. Details on this clone: Its antigen is currently unknown.

The time point denotes: pretreatment peripheral blood. Enrolled patients showed locally advanced or metastatic urothelial carcinoma. Each patient gave between 1 and 8 samples of peripheral blood mononuclear cells, which were collected pretreatment and during treatment. The CDR3 spans 16 residues. Germline V gene lookup returns CDR1 SGHTS and CDR2 YDEGEE. The V gene end was trimmed by 0 bases and the J gene end by 6 bases; junction bases not matched to a gene: 4. V usage is TRBV5-8 and J usage is TRBJ1-5; 12 bases match TRBD1. This receptor was identified in a man in his fifties or sixties with urothelial cancer. Sequenced here: PBMCs, sampled around atezolizumab (anti-PD-L1) treatment. CDR3 in amino acids: CASSLEGTGGSQPQHF. The CDR3 coding sequence is TGTGCCAGCAGCTTGGAGGGGACAGGGGGCAGTCAGCCCCAGCATTTT.